Reported below is one T cell receptor beta chain. The antigen is not known. This may be a read error, as it is one base from a much larger clone. The entry originates in a study of post-analysis software for immune sequencing data. Overall study: Both relapsing-remitting and secondary progressive multiple sclerosis featured among the disease courses, as did progressive-relapsing multiple sclerosis. Overall study findings and caveats: Strong same-batch co-clustering of samples appeared with F measure clustering. Compared with controls, patients showed significantly lower normalized Chao1 diversity. Relative to controls, patients had several TRBV segments at higher frequency, with TRBV5-6, TRBV5-1 and TRBV20-1 among these.

CDR1 is ENHRY, CDR2 SYGVKD, per germline. Trimming at V came to 2 bases and at J to 11 bases, leaving 10 bases not matched to a gene. This CDR3 region has 15 residues. Unique molecular identifiers were built into the TCR beta cDNA libraries. The yield from roughly 1 to 10 million T cells was around 500,000 cDNA molecules in total. From the PCR reads, TCRdb called clonotypes with MiXCR, one entry per CDR3 protein. The repertoire holds approximately 260,000 distinct CDR3 sequences, with 35% to 45% as singletons. This TCR came from a girl between 10 and 17 years old with multiple sclerosis. The chain recombines TRBV10-3 with TRBJ2-5; 11 bases fit TRBD2. Sequencing input: blood. CDR3 residues: CAISETSGSLYEQYF. CDR3 sequence (DNA): TGTGCCATCAGTGAGACTAGCGGGAGTCTTTATGAGCAGTACTTC.